These 10 T cell receptor beta chains share one sample of origin, sequenced in a study of T-cell reconstitution after alpha-beta-depleted transplantation in children. Unique molecular identifiers tagged the TCRbeta library. Each CDR3 protein gets one entry after TCRdb re-called the PCR reads with MiXCR. The sample lists about 240,000 distinct CDR3 sequences; about 12% were seen once. Sequencing used PBMCs from the stem cell graft donor, obtained from the stem cell graft. Every receptor here comes from a human donor who donated a stem cell graft to a child with acute lymphoblastic leukemia.

This clonotype has a count of ten or more. This chain connects TRBV10-3 to TRBJ2-2, with no clear D. The CDR3 covers 13 residues. V lost 3 bases, J lost 1 base, and 3 bases lay in between. Looked up from germline, CDR1 is ENHRY and CDR2 is SYGVKD. CDR3 protein: CAISDRNTGELFF. The CDR3 DNA is TGTGCCATCAGTGACCGGAACACCGGGGAGCTGTTTTTT.

V usage is TRBV24-1 and J usage is TRBJ2-1, with TRBD1 as a possible D gene (6 bases). Between the trimmed V and J ends, which lost 5 bases and 5 bases, there was a span of 15 bases. Germline V CDR1 and CDR2: KGHDR, SFDVKD. This CDR3 comprises 15 residues. In DNA form, the CDR3 reads TGTGCCACCAGTGTTTCTGGACAGCCCGACAATGAGCAGTTCTTC. Translation gives CATSVSGQPDNEQFF.

This clonotype was detected many times. The chain joins TRBV7-2 to TRBJ1-3; TRBD1 is a possible D gene (5 bases). The CDR3 covers 13 residues. Trimming took 5 bases from V and 7 from J, leaving 12 bases between them. CDR1 is SGHTA and CDR2 is FQGNSA in the germline V gene. The CDR3 nucleotides read TGTGCCAGCAGCGGACAACGTTGGAACACCATATATTTT. This gives the protein CASSGQRWNTIYF.

There are many counts of this clonotype. V and J are TRBV7-6 and TRBJ1-1; TRBD1 is a possible D gene (5 bases). This CDR3 has 15 residues. CDR1 and CDR2 from the germline V gene are SGHVS and FNYEAQ. V was shortened by 1 base and J by 6 bases, with 15 bases between the two germline ends. The CDR3 sequence: CASSLVMGQAPEAFF. In DNA, the CDR3 is TGTGCCAGCAGCTTAGTTATGGGGCAGGCACCTGAAGCTTTCTTT.

This clonotype was picked up many times. The rearrangement joins TRBV12-3 or TRBV12-4 to TRBJ2-3, with 11 bases matching TRBD2. Trimming removed 4 bases from V and 0 bases from J; junction bases left unmatched: 0. The CDR3 contains 15 residues. CDR3 bases: TGTGCCAGCAGTTGGACTAGCGGGAGCACAGATACGCAGTATTTT. This codes for CASSWTSGSTDTQYF.

This clonotype was recorded at least ten times. This chain connects TRBV19 to TRBJ2-1; 9 nucleotides align to TRBD2. This CDR3 has 20 residues. Unmatched junction bases numbered 23, after V lost 3 bases and J lost 8 bases. Germline V lookup: CDR1 LNHDA, CDR2 SQIVND (reference sequence). The CDR3 protein is CASSIQGVSGSSYRSDEQFF. Written as DNA, the CDR3 is TGTGCCAGTAGTATCCAGGGGGTTAGCGGGAGTTCCTATCGGTCGGATGAGCAGTTCTTC.

At least ten counts were recorded for this clonotype. The V and J genes are TRBV9 and TRBJ1-6, with D possibly being TRBD1 (6 bases). The CDR3 is made up of 13 amino acids. Trimming took 7 bases from V and 5 from J, leaving 10 bases between them. CDR1 and CDR2 from the germline V gene are SGDLS and YYNGEE. CDR3 in amino acids: CASAGENNSPLHF. CDR3 coding DNA: TGTGCCAGCGCAGGGGAAAATAATTCACCCCTCCACTTT.

In its sample, this clonotype was seen many times. This chain links TRBV5-8 with TRBJ2-1; no firm D call. The V gene lost 0 bases and the J gene lost 11 bases, with 6 bases spanning the gap. The CDR3 runs 11 residues. CDR1 is SGHTS, CDR2 YDEGEE, per germline. CDR3 amino acids: CASSLGRKQFF. In DNA form, the CDR3 reads TGTGCCAGCAGCTTGGGCAGAAAGCAGTTCTTC. Combining the CDR3 with reference TRBV5-8 and TRBJ2-1 gives the whole variable domain EAGVTQSPTHLIKTRGQQATLRCSPISGHTSVYWYQQALGLGLQFLLWYDEGEERNRGNFPPRFSGRQFPNYSSELNVNALELEDSALYLCASSLGRKQFFGPGTRLTVL.

This clonotype appeared many times. J is TRBJ2-7 and V is TRBV6-2 or TRBV6-3, with a weak D call TRBD2 (6 bases). The germline CDR1 and CDR2 sequences are MNHEY and SVGEGT. The CDR3 totals 13 residues. With 4 bases removed from V and 2 bases from J, the gap between germline ends came to 9 bases. The CDR3 region is CASSWPGAYEQYF. CDR3 sequence (DNA): TGTGCCAGCAGTTGGCCGGGAGCCTACGAGCAGTACTTC.

This clonotype showed up many times. The rearrangement links TRBV6-6 to TRBJ1-4, with TRBD1 identical over 7 bases. In germline, CDR1 is MNHNY, CDR2 SVGAGI (reference sequence). The ends lost 10 bases at V and 5 bases at J; junction bases unmatched: 1. This CDR3 spans 11 amino acids. The CDR3 is CAIRGNEKLFF. CDR3 nucleotides: TGTGCCATCAGGGGGAATGAAAAACTGTTTTTT.